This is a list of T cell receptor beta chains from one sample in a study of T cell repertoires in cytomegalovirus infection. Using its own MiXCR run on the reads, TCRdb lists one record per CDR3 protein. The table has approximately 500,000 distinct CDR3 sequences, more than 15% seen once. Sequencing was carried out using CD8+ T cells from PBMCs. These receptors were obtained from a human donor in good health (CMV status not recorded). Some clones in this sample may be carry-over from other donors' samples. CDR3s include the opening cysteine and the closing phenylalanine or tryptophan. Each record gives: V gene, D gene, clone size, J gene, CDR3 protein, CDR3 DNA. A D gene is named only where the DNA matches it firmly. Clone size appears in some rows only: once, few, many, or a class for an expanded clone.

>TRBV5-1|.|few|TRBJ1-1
CASSLAAGPSEAFF
TGCGCCAGCAGCTTGGCGGCAGGGCCTTCCGAAGCTTTCTTT
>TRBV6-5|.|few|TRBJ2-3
CASSYSKLSTDTQYF
TGTGCCAGCAGTTACTCGAAGCTTAGCACAGATACGCAGTATTTT
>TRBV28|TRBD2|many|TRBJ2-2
CASSSGGGELFF
TGTGCCAGCAGCTCGGGAGGGGGGGAGCTGTTTTTT
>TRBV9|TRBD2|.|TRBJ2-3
CASSIELAGFEDTQYF
TGTGCCAGCAGCATCGAACTAGCGGGGTTCGAAGATACGCAGTATTTT
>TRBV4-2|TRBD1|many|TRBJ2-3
CASSQSDRGLDTQYF
TGTGCCAGCAGCCAATCCGACAGGGGACTAGATACGCAGTATTTT
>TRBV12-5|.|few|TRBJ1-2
CASGTGHPGGYGYTF
TGTGCTAGTGGTACAGGACATCCCGGCGGATATGGCTACACCTTC
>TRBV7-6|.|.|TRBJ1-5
CASSSGSEPYQPQHF
TGTGCCAGCAGCTCTGGGTCAGAGCCCTATCAGCCCCAGCATTTT
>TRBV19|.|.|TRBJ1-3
CASSINKFGRNTIYF
TGTGCCAGTAGTATAAACAAGTTCGGGAGAAACACCATATATTTT
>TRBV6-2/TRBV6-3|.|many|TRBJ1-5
CASSYTASNQPQHF
TGTGCCAGCAGTTATACAGCGAGCAATCAGCCCCAGCATTTT
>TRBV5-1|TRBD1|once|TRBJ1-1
CASSADRGEAFF
TGCGCCAGCAGCGCGGACAGGGGAGAAGCTTTCTTT
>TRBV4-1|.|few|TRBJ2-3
CASSQGRGSTDTQYF
TGCGCCAGCAGCCAGGGCCGGGGGAGTACAGATACGCAGTATTTT